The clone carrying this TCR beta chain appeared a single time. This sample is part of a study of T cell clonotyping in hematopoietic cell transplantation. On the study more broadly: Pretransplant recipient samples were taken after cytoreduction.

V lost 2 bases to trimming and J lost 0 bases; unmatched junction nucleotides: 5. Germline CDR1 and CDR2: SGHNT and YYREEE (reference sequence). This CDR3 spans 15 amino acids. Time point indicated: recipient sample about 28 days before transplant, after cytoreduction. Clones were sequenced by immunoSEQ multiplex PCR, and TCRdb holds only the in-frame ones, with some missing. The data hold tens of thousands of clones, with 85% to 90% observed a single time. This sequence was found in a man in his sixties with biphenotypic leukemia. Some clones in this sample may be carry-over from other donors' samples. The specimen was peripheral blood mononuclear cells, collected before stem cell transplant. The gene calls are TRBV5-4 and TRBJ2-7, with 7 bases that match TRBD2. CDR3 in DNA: TGTGCCAGCAGCTTCCAGCGGGACGGCTCCTACGAGCAGTACTTC. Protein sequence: CASSFQRDGSYEQYF.